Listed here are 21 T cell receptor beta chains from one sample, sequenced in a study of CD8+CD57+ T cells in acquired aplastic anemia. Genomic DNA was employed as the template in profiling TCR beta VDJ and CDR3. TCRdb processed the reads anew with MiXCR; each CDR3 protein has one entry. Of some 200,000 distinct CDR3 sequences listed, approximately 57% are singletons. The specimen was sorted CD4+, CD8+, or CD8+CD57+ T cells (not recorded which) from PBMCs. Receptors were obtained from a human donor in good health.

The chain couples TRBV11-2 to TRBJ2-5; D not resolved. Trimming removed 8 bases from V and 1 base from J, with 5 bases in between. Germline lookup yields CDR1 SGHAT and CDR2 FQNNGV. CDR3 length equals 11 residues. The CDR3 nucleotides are TGTGCCAGCGGCGTCCAAGAGACCCAGTACTTC. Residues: CASGVQETQYF.

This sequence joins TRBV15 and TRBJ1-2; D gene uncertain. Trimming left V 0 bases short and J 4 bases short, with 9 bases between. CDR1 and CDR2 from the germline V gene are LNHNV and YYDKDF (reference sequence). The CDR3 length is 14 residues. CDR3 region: CATSRDEGSYGYTF. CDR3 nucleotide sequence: TGTGCCACCAGCAGAGATGAGGGCAGCTATGGCTACACCTTC.

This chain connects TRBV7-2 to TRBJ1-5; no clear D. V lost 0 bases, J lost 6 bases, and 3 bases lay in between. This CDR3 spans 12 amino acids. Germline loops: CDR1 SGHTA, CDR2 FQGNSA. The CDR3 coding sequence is TGTGCCAGCAGCTTAGCGCTTCAGCCCCAGCATTTT. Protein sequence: CASSLALQPQHF.

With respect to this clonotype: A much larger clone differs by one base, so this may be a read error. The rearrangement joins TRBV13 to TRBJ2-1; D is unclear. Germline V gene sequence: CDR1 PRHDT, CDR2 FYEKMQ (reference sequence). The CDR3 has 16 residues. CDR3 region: CVSSQATEVPYNEQFF. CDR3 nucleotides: TGTGTCAGCAGCCAAGCGACCGAGGTACCCTACAATGAGCAGTTCTTC.

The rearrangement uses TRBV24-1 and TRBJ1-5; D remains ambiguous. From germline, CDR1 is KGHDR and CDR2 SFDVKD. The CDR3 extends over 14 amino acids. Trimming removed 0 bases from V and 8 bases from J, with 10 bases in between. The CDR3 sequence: CATSDLPKVKPQHF. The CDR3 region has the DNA TGTGCCACCAGTGATTTGCCCAAGGTCAAGCCCCAGCATTTT.

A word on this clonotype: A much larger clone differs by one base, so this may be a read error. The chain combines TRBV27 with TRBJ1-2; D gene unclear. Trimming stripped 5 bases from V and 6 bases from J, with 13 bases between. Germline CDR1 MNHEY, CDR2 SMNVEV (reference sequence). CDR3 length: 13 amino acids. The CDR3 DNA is TGTGCCAGCAGTCCGTACAGCAACGATGGCTACACCTTC. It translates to CASSPYSNDGYTF.

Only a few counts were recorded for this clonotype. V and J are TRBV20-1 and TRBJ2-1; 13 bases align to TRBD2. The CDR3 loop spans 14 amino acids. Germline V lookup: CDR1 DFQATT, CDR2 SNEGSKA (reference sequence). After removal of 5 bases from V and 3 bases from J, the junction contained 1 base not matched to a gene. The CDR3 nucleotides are TGCAGTGCTGGACTAGCGGGAGTCTACAATGAGCAGTTCTTC. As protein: CSAGLAGVYNEQFF.

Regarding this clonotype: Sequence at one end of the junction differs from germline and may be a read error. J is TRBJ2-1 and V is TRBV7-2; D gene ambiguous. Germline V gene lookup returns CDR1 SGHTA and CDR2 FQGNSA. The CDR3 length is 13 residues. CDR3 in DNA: TGCGCCAGCAGCCAAGAGGTAGACAATGAGCAGTTCTTC. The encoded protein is CASSQEVDNEQFF.

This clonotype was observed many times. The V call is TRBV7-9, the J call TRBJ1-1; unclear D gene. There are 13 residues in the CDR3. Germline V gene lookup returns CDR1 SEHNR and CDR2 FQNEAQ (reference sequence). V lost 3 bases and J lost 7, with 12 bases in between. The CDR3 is CASSFLGISEAFF. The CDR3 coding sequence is TGTGCCAGCAGCTTCCTCGGGATAAGTGAAGCTTTCTTT.

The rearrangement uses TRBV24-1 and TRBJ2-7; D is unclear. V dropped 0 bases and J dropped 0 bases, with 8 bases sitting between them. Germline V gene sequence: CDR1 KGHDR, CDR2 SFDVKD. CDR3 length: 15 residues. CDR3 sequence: CATSDLKAGSYEQYF. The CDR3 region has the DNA TGTGCCACCAGTGATTTGAAGGCAGGCTCCTACGAGCAGTACTTC.

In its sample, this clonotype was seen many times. For the CDR3, the DNA is TGTGCCAGCTCCGTCCAAGAGACCCAGTACTTC. Amino acids: CASSVQETQYF. The chain is built from TRBV18 and TRBJ2-5; D unclear. CDR1 is KGHSH, CDR2 LQKENI, per germline. V was cut by 6 bases and J by 1 base, with 3 bases left in between. The CDR3 sequence is 11 residues long.

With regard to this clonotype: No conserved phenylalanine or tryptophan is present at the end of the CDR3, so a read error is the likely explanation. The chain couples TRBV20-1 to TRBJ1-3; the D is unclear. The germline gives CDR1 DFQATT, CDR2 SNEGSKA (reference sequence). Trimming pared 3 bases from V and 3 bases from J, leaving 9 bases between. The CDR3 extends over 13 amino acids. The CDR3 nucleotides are TGCAGTGCTAGTGACTTACGTGGAAACACCATATATCTT. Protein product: CSASDLRGNTIYL.

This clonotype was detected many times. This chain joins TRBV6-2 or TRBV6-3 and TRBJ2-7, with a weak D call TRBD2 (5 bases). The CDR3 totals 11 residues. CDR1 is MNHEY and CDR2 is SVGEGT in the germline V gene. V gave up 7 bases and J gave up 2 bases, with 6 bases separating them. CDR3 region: CASTGAYEQYF. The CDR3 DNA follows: TGTGCCAGCACCGGGGCCTACGAGCAGTACTTC.

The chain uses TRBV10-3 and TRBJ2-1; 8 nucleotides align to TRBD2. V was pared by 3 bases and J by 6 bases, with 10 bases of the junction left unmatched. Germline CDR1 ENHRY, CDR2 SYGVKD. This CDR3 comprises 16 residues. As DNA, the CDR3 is TGTGCCATCAGTGAAGCCCTCGGGGGGGTTCCCAATGAGCAGTTCTTC. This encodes CAISEALGGVPNEQFF.

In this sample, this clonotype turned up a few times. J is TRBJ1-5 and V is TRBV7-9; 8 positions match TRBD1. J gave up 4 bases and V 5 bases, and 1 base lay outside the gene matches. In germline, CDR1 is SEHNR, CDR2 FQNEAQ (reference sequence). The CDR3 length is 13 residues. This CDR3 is CASSQGANQPQHF. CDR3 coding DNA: TGTGCCAGCAGCCAGGGGGCAAATCAGCCCCAGCATTTT.

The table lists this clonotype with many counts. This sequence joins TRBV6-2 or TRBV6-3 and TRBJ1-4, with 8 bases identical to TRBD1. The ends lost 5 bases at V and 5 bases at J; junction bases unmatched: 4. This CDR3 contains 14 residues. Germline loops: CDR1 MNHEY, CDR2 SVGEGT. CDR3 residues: CASSTTGENEKLFF. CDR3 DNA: TGTGCCAGCAGTACGACAGGGGAGAATGAAAAACTGTTTTTT.

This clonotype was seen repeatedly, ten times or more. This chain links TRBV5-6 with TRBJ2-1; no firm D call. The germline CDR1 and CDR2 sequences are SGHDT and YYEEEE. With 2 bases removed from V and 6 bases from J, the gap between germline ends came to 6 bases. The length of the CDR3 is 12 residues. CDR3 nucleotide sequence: TGTGCCAGCAGCTTAGGCGGCAATGAGCAGTTCTTC. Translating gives CASSLGGNEQFF.

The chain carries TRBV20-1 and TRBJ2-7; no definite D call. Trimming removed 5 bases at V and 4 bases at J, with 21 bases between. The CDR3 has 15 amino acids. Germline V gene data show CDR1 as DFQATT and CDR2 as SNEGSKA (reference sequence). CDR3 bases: TGCAGTGCTTGGGATTCTTGGAAGTCCCTTTACGAGCAGTACTTC. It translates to CSAWDSWKSLYEQYF.

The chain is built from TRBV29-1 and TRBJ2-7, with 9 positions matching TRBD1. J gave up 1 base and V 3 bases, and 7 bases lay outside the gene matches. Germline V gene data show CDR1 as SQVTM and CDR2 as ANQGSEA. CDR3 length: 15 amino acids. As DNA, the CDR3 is TGCAGCGTTGAGGGGACAGGGCCGGGGTCCTACGAGCAGTACTTC. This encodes CSVEGTGPGSYEQYF.

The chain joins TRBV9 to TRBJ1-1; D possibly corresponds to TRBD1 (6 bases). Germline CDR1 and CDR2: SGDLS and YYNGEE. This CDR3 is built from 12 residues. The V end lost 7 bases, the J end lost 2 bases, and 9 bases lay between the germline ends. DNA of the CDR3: TGTGCCAGCGCAGGGGAAAACACTGAAGCTTTCTTT. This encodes CASAGENTEAFF.

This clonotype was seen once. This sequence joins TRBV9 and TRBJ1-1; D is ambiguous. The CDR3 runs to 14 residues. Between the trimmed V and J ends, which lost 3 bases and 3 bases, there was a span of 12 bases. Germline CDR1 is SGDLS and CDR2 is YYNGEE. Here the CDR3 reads CASSGAGAYTEAFF. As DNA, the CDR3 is TGTGCCAGCAGCGGAGCGGGCGCTTACACTGAAGCTTTCTTT.